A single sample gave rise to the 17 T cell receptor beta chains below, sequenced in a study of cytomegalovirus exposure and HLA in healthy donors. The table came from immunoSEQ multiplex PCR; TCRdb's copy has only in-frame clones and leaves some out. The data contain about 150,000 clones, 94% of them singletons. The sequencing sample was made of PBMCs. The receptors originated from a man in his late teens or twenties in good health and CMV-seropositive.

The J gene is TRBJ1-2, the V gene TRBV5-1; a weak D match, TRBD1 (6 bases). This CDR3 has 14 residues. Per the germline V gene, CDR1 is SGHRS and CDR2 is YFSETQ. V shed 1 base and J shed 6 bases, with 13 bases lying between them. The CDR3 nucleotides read TGCGCCAGCAGCTTGACCCGGACAGCCAATGGCTACACCTTC. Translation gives CASSLTRTANGYTF.

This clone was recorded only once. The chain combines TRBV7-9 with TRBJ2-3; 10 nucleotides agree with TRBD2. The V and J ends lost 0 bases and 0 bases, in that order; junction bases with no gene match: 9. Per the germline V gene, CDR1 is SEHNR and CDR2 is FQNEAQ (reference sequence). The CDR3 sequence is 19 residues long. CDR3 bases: TGTGCCAGCAGCTTAGCCGGGATAGGACTAGCGGCTAGCACAGATACGCAGTATTTT. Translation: CASSLAGIGLAASTDTQYF.

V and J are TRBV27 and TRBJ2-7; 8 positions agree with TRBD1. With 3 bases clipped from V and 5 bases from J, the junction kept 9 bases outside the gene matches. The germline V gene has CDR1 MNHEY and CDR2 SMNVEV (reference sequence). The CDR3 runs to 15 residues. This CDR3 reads CASSFLRDRLDEQYF. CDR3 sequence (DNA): TGTGCCAGCAGTTTTCTCCGGGACAGGCTAGACGAGCAGTACTTC.

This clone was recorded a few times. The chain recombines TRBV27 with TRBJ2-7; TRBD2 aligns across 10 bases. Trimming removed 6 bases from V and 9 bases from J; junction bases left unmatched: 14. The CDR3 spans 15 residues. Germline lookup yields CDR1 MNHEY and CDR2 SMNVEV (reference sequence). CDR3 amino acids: CASRVLAGTLVGQYF. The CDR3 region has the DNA TGTGCCAGCAGGGTACTAGCGGGGACGTTGGTTGGGCAGTACTTC.

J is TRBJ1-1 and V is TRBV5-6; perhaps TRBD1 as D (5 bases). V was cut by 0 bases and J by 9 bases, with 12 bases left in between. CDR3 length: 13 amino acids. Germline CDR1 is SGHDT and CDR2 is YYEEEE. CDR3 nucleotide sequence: TGTGCCAGCAGCTTGGTTCAGGGAAGGAAAGCTTTCTTT. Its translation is CASSLVQGRKAFF. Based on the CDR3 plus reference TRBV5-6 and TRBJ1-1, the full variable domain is DAGVTQSPTHLIKTRGQQVTLRCSPKSGHDTVSWYQQALGQGPQFIFQYYEEEERQRGNFPDRFSGHQFPNYSSELNVNALLLGDSALYLCASSLVQGRKAFFGQGTRLTVV.

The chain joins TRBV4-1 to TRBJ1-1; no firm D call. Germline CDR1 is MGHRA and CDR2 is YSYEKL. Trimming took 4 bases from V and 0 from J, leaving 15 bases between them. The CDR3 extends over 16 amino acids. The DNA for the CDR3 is TGCGCCAGCAGCCCCCTTAATACAGCCATGAACACTGAAGCTTTCTTT. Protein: CASSPLNTAMNTEAFF.

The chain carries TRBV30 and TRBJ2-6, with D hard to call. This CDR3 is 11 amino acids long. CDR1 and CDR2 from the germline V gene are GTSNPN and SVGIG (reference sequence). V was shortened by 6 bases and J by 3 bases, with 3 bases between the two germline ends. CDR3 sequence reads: CACGGANVLTF. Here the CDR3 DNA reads TGTGCCTGCGGTGGGGCCAACGTCCTGACTTTC.

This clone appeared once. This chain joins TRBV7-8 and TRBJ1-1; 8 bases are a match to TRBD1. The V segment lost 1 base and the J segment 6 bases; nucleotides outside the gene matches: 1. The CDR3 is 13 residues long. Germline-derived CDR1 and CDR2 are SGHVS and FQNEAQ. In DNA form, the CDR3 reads TGTGCCAGCAGCTTAGACAGGGGGTCTGAAGCTTTCTTT. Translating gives CASSLDRGSEAFF.

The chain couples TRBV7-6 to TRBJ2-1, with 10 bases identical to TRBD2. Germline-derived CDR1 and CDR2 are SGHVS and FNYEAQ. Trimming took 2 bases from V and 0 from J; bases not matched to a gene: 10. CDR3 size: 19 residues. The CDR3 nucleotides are TGTGCCAGCAGCTTAATGGGGCTAGCGGGAGCGGGCTCCTACAATGAGCAGTTCTTC. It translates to CASSLMGLAGAGSYNEQFF.

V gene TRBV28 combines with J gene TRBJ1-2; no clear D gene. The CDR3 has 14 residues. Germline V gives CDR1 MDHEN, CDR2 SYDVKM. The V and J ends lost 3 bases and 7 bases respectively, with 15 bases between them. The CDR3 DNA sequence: TGTGCCAGCAGTTTCAAGGGAGCGGCCCCTGGCTACACCTTC. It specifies CASSFKGAAPGYTF.

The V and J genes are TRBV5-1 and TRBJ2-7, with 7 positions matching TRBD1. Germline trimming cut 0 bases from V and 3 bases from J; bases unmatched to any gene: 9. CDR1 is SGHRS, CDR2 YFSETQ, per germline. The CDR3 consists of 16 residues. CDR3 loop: CASSLVQGVSVYEQYF. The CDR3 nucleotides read TGCGCCAGCAGCTTGGTGCAGGGGGTGTCTGTCTACGAGCAGTACTTC.

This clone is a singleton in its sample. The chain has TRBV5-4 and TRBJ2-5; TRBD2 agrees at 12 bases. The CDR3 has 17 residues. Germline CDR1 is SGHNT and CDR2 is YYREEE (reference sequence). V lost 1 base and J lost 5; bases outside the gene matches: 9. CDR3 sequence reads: CASSLLAGGPLAETQYF. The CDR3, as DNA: TGTGCCAGCAGCTTGCTAGCGGGAGGGCCTCTAGCGGAGACCCAGTACTTC.

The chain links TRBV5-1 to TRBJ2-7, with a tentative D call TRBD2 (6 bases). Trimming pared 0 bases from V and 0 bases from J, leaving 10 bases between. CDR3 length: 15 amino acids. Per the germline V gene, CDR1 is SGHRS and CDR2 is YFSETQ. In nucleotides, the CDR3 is TGCGCCAGCAGCTTGGGCTGGGACTTCTCCTACGAGCAGTACTTC. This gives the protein CASSLGWDFSYEQYF.

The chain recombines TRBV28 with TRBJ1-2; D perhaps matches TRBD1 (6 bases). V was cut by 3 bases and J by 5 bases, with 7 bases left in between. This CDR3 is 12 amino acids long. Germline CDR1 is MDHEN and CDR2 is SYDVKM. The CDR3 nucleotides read TGTGCCAGCAGTTTCAGGGGATATGGCTACACCTTC. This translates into CASSFRGYGYTF.

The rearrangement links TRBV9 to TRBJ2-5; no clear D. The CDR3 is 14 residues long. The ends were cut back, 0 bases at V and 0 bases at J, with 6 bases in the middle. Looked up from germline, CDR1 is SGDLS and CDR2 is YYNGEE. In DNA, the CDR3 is TGTGCCAGCAGCGTAGCAGGAAACCAAGAGACCCAGTACTTC. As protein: CASSVAGNQETQYF.

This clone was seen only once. CDR3 amino acids: CASSDLAGGPDTQYF. DNA of the CDR3: TGTGCCAGCAGTGATCTAGCGGGAGGGCCAGATACGCAGTATTTT. This chain joins TRBV25-1 and TRBJ2-3; 12 bases match TRBD2. The germline CDR1 and CDR2 sequences are MGHDK and SYGVNS. J gave up 4 bases and V 3 bases, and 2 bases lay outside the gene matches. CDR3 length: 15 residues.

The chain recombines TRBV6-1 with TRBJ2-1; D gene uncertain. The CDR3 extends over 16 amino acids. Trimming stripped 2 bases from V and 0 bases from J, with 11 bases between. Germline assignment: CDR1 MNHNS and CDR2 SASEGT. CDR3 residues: CASSERVSSSYNEQFF. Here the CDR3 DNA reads TGTGCCAGCAGTGAACGAGTGTCGAGCTCCTACAATGAGCAGTTCTTC.